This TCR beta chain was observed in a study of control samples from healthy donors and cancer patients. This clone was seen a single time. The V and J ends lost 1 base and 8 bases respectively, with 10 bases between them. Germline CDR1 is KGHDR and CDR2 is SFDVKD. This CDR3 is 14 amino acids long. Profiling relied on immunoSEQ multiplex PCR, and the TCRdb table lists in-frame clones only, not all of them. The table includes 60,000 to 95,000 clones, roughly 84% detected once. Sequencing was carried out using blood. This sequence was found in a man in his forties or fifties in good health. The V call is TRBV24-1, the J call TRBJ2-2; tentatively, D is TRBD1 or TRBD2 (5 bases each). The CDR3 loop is CATSDFQGGGELFF. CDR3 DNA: TGTGCCACCAGTGATTTTCAGGGCGGGGGGGAGCTGTTTTTT.